Below are 12 T cell receptor beta chains sequenced from a single sample in a study of blood T cell repertoires in COVID-19. Only in-frame clones appear in the TCRdb table, and some are missing; sequencing was by immunoSEQ multiplex PCR. The table records about 48,000 clones, roughly four fifths of them present only once. What was sequenced was peripheral blood. The receptors were sampled from a man aged 35-49 years with acute or convalescent COVID-19.

The chain carries TRBV2 and TRBJ2-3, with a possible D match to TRBD2 (7 bases). Germline V gene data show CDR1 as SNHLY and CDR2 as FYNNEI. The CDR3 spans 15 residues. V was cut by 8 bases and J by 0 bases, with 15 bases left in between. The CDR3 here is CASSLGGLSTDTQYF. CDR3 nucleotide sequence: TGTGCCAGCTCGCTCGGGGGGCTGAGCACAGATACGCAGTATTTT. Looking up the rest from reference TRBV2 and TRBJ2-3 gives the full variable domain: EPEVTQTPSHQVTQMGQEVILRCVPISNHLYFYWYRQILGQKVEFLVSFYNNEISEKSEIFDDQFSVERPDGSNFTLKIRSTKLEDSAMYFCASSLGGLSTDTQYFGPGTRLTVL.

The chain joins TRBV11-2 to TRBJ1-1, with TRBD1 identical over 8 bases. Germline CDR1 and CDR2: SGHAT and FQNNGV. Trimming took 4 bases from V and 0 from J; bases not matched to a gene: 10. There are 17 residues in the CDR3. The CDR3 bases are TGTGCCAGCAGCTGGGGACAGGTAACGGGGTTGAACACTGAAGCTTTCTTT. Its translation: CASSWGQVTGLNTEAFF.

The chain uses TRBV18 and TRBJ2-7, with D tentatively TRBD2 (6 bases). Between the trimmed V and J ends, which lost 5 bases and 2 bases, there was a span of 19 bases. The CDR3 runs 16 residues. The germline CDR1 and CDR2 sequences are KGHSH and LQKENI. Here the CDR3 DNA reads TGTGCCAGCTCAGAGTATTCGGGACTCACTACCTACGAGCAGTACTTC. Its translation is CASSEYSGLTTYEQYF.

The rearrangement links TRBV7-2 to TRBJ2-5; D gene uncertain. The CDR3 has 15 amino acids. Germline CDR1 reads SGHTA; CDR2 reads FQGNSA. Trimming took 2 bases from V and 0 from J, leaving 10 bases between them. The CDR3 DNA follows: TGTGCCAGCAGCTTATATGACTCGTACCAAGAGACCCAGTACTTC. This codes for CASSLYDSYQETQYF.

The chain is built from TRBV5-5 and TRBJ1-1; 9 bases match TRBD1. Per the germline V gene, CDR1 is SGHKS and CDR2 is YYEKEE (reference sequence). Trimming cost V 3 bases and J 2 bases; bases outside gene matches: 5. The CDR3 sequence is 15 residues long. CDR3 sequence (DNA): TGTGCCAGCAGCTACGGACAGGGGAAAAACACTGAAGCTTTCTTT. Translation gives CASSYGQGKNTEAFF.

V usage is TRBV19 and J usage is TRBJ2-3, with TRBD2 matching over 10 bases. Unmatched junction bases numbered 6, after V lost 5 bases and J lost 7 bases. Looked up from germline, CDR1 is LNHDA and CDR2 is SQIVND (reference sequence). The CDR3 has 14 amino acids. The CDR3 loop reads CASSSAGGANTQYF. The CDR3, as DNA: TGTGCCAGTAGTTCAGCGGGGGGGGCGAATACGCAGTATTTT.

This rearrangement joins TRBV19 to TRBJ1-2; D is uncertain. CDR1 and CDR2 from the germline V gene are LNHDA and SQIVND (reference sequence). Trimming removed 8 bases at V and 2 bases at J, with 18 bases between. The CDR3 has 15 amino acids. The CDR3 loop reads CASAAVYITNYGYTF. For the CDR3, the DNA is TGTGCCAGTGCGGCCGTCTATATCACCAACTATGGCTACACCTTC.

The chain recombines TRBV12-3 or TRBV12-4 with TRBJ1-2, with 8 bases identical to TRBD1. V trimming: 7 bases; J trimming: 8 bases; junction bases outside the gene matches: 9. This CDR3 comprises 13 residues. CDR3 DNA sequence: TGTGCCAGCACTCCCAGGGGACAGGAAGGCTACACCTTC. This encodes CASTPRGQEGYTF.

The rearrangement uses TRBV6-2 or TRBV6-3 and TRBJ2-2; D unresolved. The germline V and J ends were trimmed by 7 bases and 7 bases, with 13 bases remaining between them. The CDR3 totals 13 residues. The V gene's germline CDR1 is MNHEY and CDR2 SVGEGT. The CDR3 coding sequence is TGTGCCAGCACCCCGCGGCGGAGCGGGGAGCTGTTTTTT. It encodes CASTPRRSGELFF.

This rearrangement joins TRBV16 to TRBJ2-3; TRBD1 is a possible D gene (6 bases). CDR3 length: 14 amino acids. Germline CDR1 and CDR2: KGHSY and FQNENV. Trimming left V 1 base short and J 4 bases short, with 9 bases between. The CDR3 DNA follows: TGTGCCAGCAGCCAATTGGACAGCCCAGATACGCAGTATTTT. Its protein is CASSQLDSPDTQYF.

This chain links TRBV27 with TRBJ1-2; TRBD1 matches at 11 bases. CDR1 and CDR2 (germline): MNHEY, SMNVEV (reference sequence). J was trimmed by 8 bases and V by 3 bases; bases with no gene match: 5. The CDR3 has 14 residues. DNA for the CDR3: TGTGCCAGCAGTTTCACCGGGACAGGGGGAGGCTACACCTTC. Its translation is CASSFTGTGGGYTF.

The chain is built from TRBV6-5 and TRBJ1-1; D not certain. V lost 7 bases and J 7 bases, leaving 10 bases between the germline ends. This CDR3 has 11 residues. Germline CDR1 and CDR2: MNHEY and SVGAGI. Here the CDR3 reads CASTWLVEAFF. CDR3 sequence (DNA): TGTGCCAGCACGTGGCTAGTTGAAGCTTTCTTT.